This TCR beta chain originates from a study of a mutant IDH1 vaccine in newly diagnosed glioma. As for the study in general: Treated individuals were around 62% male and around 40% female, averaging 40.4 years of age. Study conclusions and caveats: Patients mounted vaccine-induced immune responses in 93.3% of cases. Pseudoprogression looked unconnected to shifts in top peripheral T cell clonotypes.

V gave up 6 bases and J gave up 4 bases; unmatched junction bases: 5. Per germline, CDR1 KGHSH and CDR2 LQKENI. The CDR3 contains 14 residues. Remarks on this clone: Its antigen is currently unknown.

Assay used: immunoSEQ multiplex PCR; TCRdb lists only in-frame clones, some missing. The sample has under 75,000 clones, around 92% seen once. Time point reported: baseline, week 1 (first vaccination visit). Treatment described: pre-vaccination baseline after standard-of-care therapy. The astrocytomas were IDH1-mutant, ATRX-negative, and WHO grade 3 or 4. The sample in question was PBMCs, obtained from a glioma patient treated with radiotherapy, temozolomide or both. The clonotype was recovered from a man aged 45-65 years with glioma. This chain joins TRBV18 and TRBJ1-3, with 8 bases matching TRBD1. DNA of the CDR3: TGTGCCAGCTCGGGACAGGCTCTCGGAAACACCATATATTTT. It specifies CASSGQALGNTIYF.